This T cell receptor beta chain was recorded in a study of blood T cell repertoires in COVID-19. Study-level background: In each case, the material was cDNA or gDNA derived from T cells, B-cell-depleted T cells, or PBMCs.

This CDR3 contains 13 residues. The V gene's germline CDR1 is MGHDK and CDR2 SYGVNS. V lost 4 bases, J lost 4 bases, and 2 bases stayed unmatched. In the original workflow: Estimation of nucleated cell counts was performed using reference gene primer amplification. This table comes from immunoSEQ multiplex PCR, and its TCRdb copy is limited to in-frame clones, with some not included. V, J and clone size are taken as reported in that table, and D and trimming were inferred from the DNA itself. Of roughly 69,000 clones listed, roughly 80% are singletons. The receptor comes from a middle-aged woman with acute COVID-19. Material for sequencing was PBMCs or T cells enriched from blood (not recorded which). This chain joins TRBV25-1 and TRBJ2-5; 8 nucleotides line up with TRBD1. CDR3 amino acids: CASSGTGPETQYF. The CDR3 nucleotides read TGTGCCAGCAGTGGGACAGGGCCAGAGACCCAGTACTTC. Full variable domain (remainder filled in from reference TRBV25-1 and TRBJ2-5): EADIYQTPRYLVIGTGKKITLECSQTMGHDKMYWYQQDPGMELHLIHYSYGVNSTEKGDLSSESTVSRIRTEHFPLTLESARPSHTSQYLCASSGTGPETQYFGPGTRLLVL.